This T cell receptor (beta chain) was recovered during a study of control samples from healthy donors and cancer patients. Method: immunoSEQ multiplex PCR; TCRdb's copy keeps in-frame clones and lacks some. Altogether roughly 100,000 clones are present, around 88% being singletons, with the ten largest covering approximately 19%. The sequencing input was PBMCs. This TCR derives from a man aged 55 to 70 with lung cancer.

CDR3 nucleotide sequence: TGTGCCAGCAGCTTAAAGCGGTCCGACATTCAGTACTTC. Translating gives CASSLKRSDIQYF. The chain carries TRBV5-5 and TRBJ2-4; TRBD2 is a possible D gene (5 bases). The V and J ends lost 2 bases and 8 bases respectively, with 11 bases between them. The germline V gene encodes CDR1 SGHKS and CDR2 YYEKEE (reference sequence). There are 13 residues in the CDR3.